Listed below are T cell receptor beta chains from one sample, sequenced in a study of identical twins. TCRdb recomputed calls from the 5' RACE reads with MiXCR, one row per CDR3 protein. The table lists about 300,000 distinct CDR3 sequences, 9% to 15% of them singletons. The same sample was also studied in work on yellow fever vaccine responses in identical twins.

Sequenced material: CD8+ T cells sorted from blood. The receptors were sampled from a woman in her late teens or twenties in good health. CDR3s include the opening cysteine and the closing phenylalanine or tryptophan. The order of the fields is V gene, D gene, CDR3 length, clone size, J gene, CDR3 DNA, CDR3 protein. The D gene is left open where the match is weak. The size of a clone is reported for some rows only, either as once, few or many, or as a class for expanded clones.

v_call: TRBV29-1
d_call: NA
cdr3_length: 18
clone_size: NA
j_call: TRBJ1-2
cdr3_nt: TGCAGCGTTGAGACCCCCGGGACAAGCGAGCGCCTTAACTATGGCTACACCTTC
cdr3_aa: CSVETPGTSERLNYGYTF

v_call: TRBV5-1
d_call: TRBD2
cdr3_length: 16
clone_size: many
j_call: TRBJ2-7
cdr3_nt: TGCGCCAGCAGCTTGGGATATAGCGGGGGCTCCTACGAGCAGTACTTC
cdr3_aa: CASSLGYSGGSYEQYF

v_call: TRBV14
d_call: NA
cdr3_length: 15
clone_size: NA
j_call: TRBJ2-7
cdr3_nt: TGTGCCAGCAGCCCGTTAGGACAGCCGGCCTACGAGCAGTACTTC
cdr3_aa: CASSPLGQPAYEQYF

v_call: TRBV9
d_call: NA
cdr3_length: 12
clone_size: few
j_call: TRBJ1-1
cdr3_nt: TGTGCCCCCTCATCGGTGGGCACTGAAGCTTTCTTT
cdr3_aa: CAPSSVGTEAFF

v_call: TRBV12-3/TRBV12-4
d_call: NA
cdr3_length: 14
clone_size: few
j_call: TRBJ2-3
cdr3_nt: TGTGCCAGCAGTTTTGGGGCTTTCACAGATACGCAGTATTTT
cdr3_aa: CASSFGAFTDTQYF

v_call: TRBV21-1
d_call: NA
cdr3_length: 11
clone_size: many
j_call: TRBJ2-7
cdr3_nt: TGTGCCAGCGAGCTACGCGTGGAGCAGTACTTC
cdr3_aa: CASELRVEQYF

v_call: TRBV29-1
d_call: NA
cdr3_length: 13
clone_size: few
j_call: TRBJ1-1
cdr3_nt: TGCAGCGTTGATAGAGGCGCGGACACTGAAGCTTTCTTT
cdr3_aa: CSVDRGADTEAFF

v_call: TRBV24-1
d_call: TRBD1
cdr3_length: 17
clone_size: once
j_call: TRBJ2-3
cdr3_nt: TGTGCCACCAGTGACTCACGACAGGGTTTGTTGGCAGATACGCAGTATTTT
cdr3_aa: CATSDSRQGLLADTQYF

v_call: TRBV29-1
d_call: NA
cdr3_length: 13
clone_size: few
j_call: TRBJ2-1
cdr3_nt: TGCAGCGTACAGGGTCTGTCCTACAATGAGCAGTTCTTC
cdr3_aa: CSVQGLSYNEQFF

v_call: TRBV6-5
d_call: NA
cdr3_length: 13
clone_size: NA
j_call: TRBJ2-3
cdr3_nt: TGTGCCAGCAGTTACGTTGTCACAGATACGCAGTATTTT
cdr3_aa: CASSYVVTDTQYF

v_call: TRBV2
d_call: NA
cdr3_length: 15
clone_size: NA
j_call: TRBJ2-1
cdr3_nt: TGTGCCAGCAAGGGGGTAGCGAGGGTGAGCAATGAGCAGTTCTTC
cdr3_aa: CASKGVARVSNEQFF

v_call: TRBV27
d_call: TRBD2
cdr3_length: 16
clone_size: many
j_call: TRBJ2-2
cdr3_nt: TGTGCCAGCAGCCCAAGGACGGGGGGGCACACCGGGGAGCTGTTTTTT
cdr3_aa: CASSPRTGGHTGELFF

v_call: TRBV20-1
d_call: TRBD1
cdr3_length: 13
clone_size: NA
j_call: TRBJ2-7
cdr3_nt: TGCAGCCCGATGGACAGGGCCGCCTACGAGCAGTACTTC
cdr3_aa: CSPMDRAAYEQYF

v_call: TRBV2
d_call: TRBD1
cdr3_length: 12
clone_size: few
j_call: TRBJ1-1
cdr3_nt: TGTGCCACCACAGGGGGCTACACTGAAGCTTTCTTT
cdr3_aa: CATTGGYTEAFF

v_call: TRBV20-1
d_call: TRBD2
cdr3_length: 14
clone_size: NA
j_call: TRBJ2-1
cdr3_nt: TGCAGTGCTAGACGGGAGGGCCGGTACAATGAGCAGTTCTTC
cdr3_aa: CSARREGRYNEQFF

v_call: TRBV12-3/TRBV12-4
d_call: NA
cdr3_length: 16
clone_size: NA
j_call: TRBJ1-5
cdr3_nt: TGTGCCAGCAGGGCTGAGGGTCCACCTTCCAATCAGCCCCAGCATTTT
cdr3_aa: CASRAEGPPSNQPQHF

v_call: TRBV4-2
d_call: TRBD2
cdr3_length: 16
clone_size: many
j_call: TRBJ2-3
cdr3_nt: TGTGCCAGCAGCCAAGATCAAGCGGGGGGTACAGATACGCAGTATTTT
cdr3_aa: CASSQDQAGGTDTQYF

v_call: TRBV2
d_call: NA
cdr3_length: 16
clone_size: NA
j_call: TRBJ1-2
cdr3_nt: TGTGCCAGCAGTGAAGCGTGGCAGGATCTCCCCTATGGCTACACCTTC
cdr3_aa: CASSEAWQDLPYGYTF

v_call: TRBV4-2
d_call: NA
cdr3_length: 15
clone_size: few
j_call: TRBJ2-7
cdr3_nt: TGTGCCAGCAGCCAAGAGAAGTCGTCAGCTCAAGAGCAGTACTTC
cdr3_aa: CASSQEKSSAQEQYF

v_call: TRBV7-9
d_call: NA
cdr3_length: 15
clone_size: many
j_call: TRBJ2-3
cdr3_nt: TGTGCCAGCAGCTTATTTGATCAGGCCAGATATACGCAGTATTTT
cdr3_aa: CASSLFDQARYTQYF

v_call: TRBV11-2
d_call: TRBD2
cdr3_length: 19
clone_size: NA
j_call: TRBJ2-3
cdr3_nt: TGTGCCAGCAGCTTAGGGACTAGCCCGATGTGGTTTGGCGCAGATACGCAGTATTTT
cdr3_aa: CASSLGTSPMWFGADTQYF

v_call: TRBV6-1
d_call: NA
cdr3_length: 15
clone_size: NA
j_call: TRBJ1-6
cdr3_nt: TGTGCCAGCAGGGCAGGGGCGACCTATAATTCACCCCTCCACTTT
cdr3_aa: CASRAGATYNSPLHF

v_call: TRBV7-9
d_call: NA
cdr3_length: 12
clone_size: many
j_call: TRBJ2-7
cdr3_nt: TGTGCCAGCAGCTTACAGGGTTCCGAGCAGTACTTC
cdr3_aa: CASSLQGSEQYF

v_call: TRBV27
d_call: NA
cdr3_length: 13
clone_size: NA
j_call: TRBJ2-7
cdr3_nt: TGTGCCAGCAGCGTTAGCAGCGGAGCTGGGCAGTACTTC
cdr3_aa: CASSVSSGAGQYF

v_call: TRBV4-1
d_call: TRBD1
cdr3_length: 15
clone_size: NA
j_call: TRBJ2-1
cdr3_nt: TGCGCCAGCAGCCGCGACAGGGGGCCCTACAATGAGCAGTTCTTC
cdr3_aa: CASSRDRGPYNEQFF

v_call: TRBV4-1
d_call: NA
cdr3_length: 14
clone_size: many
j_call: TRBJ1-1
cdr3_nt: TGCGCCAGCAGCCAAGATAAGGGTAACACTGAAGCTTTCTTT
cdr3_aa: CASSQDKGNTEAFF

v_call: TRBV7-2
d_call: TRBD2
cdr3_length: 13
clone_size: few
j_call: TRBJ2-1
cdr3_nt: TGTGCCAGTGCGATAGCGGGAGGTGGTGAGCAGTTCTTC
cdr3_aa: CASAIAGGGEQFF

v_call: TRBV9
d_call: NA
cdr3_length: 14
clone_size: few
j_call: TRBJ1-2
cdr3_nt: TGTGCCAGCAGCGTAGGTGGCCCCGGATATGGCTACACCTTC
cdr3_aa: CASSVGGPGYGYTF

v_call: TRBV4-1
d_call: TRBD2
cdr3_length: 15
clone_size: NA
j_call: TRBJ2-7
cdr3_nt: TGCGCCAGCAGCCCCACCGGGACTAGCGACTACGAGCAGTACTTC
cdr3_aa: CASSPTGTSDYEQYF

v_call: TRBV14
d_call: TRBD2
cdr3_length: 16
clone_size: NA
j_call: TRBJ2-1
cdr3_nt: TGTGCCAGCAGCGGGCTCGGGACTAGACAAGACAATGAGCAGTTCTTC
cdr3_aa: CASSGLGTRQDNEQFF

v_call: TRBV9
d_call: NA
cdr3_length: 12
clone_size: few
j_call: TRBJ2-2
cdr3_nt: TGTGCCAGCAGCGTAGAGGGAGGGGAGCTGTTTTTT
cdr3_aa: CASSVEGGELFF

v_call: TRBV15
d_call: NA
cdr3_length: 15
clone_size: many
j_call: TRBJ2-3
cdr3_nt: TGTGCCACCAGCAGGTGGTCCATAGGGACAGATACGCAGTATTTT
cdr3_aa: CATSRWSIGTDTQYF

v_call: TRBV20-1
d_call: NA
cdr3_length: 13
clone_size: NA
j_call: TRBJ2-1
cdr3_nt: TGCAGTGCTAGTTGGGGACTTCTCAATGAGCAGTTCTTC
cdr3_aa: CSASWGLLNEQFF

v_call: TRBV20-1
d_call: NA
cdr3_length: 15
clone_size: NA
j_call: TRBJ2-1
cdr3_nt: TGCAGTGCCCACACGGAACTGGGGTCCTACAATGAGCAGTTCTTC
cdr3_aa: CSAHTELGSYNEQFF

v_call: TRBV25-1
d_call: TRBD2
cdr3_length: 13
clone_size: NA
j_call: TRBJ2-5
cdr3_nt: TGTGCCAGCACCAGACTAGCGGGGGAGACCCAGTACTTC
cdr3_aa: CASTRLAGETQYF

v_call: TRBV7-9
d_call: NA
cdr3_length: 14
clone_size: few
j_call: TRBJ2-3
cdr3_nt: TGTGCCAGCAGCAACGACCGGGCCAGCGATACGCAGTATTTT
cdr3_aa: CASSNDRASDTQYF

v_call: TRBV3-1
d_call: NA
cdr3_length: 13
clone_size: many
j_call: TRBJ1-1
cdr3_nt: TGTGCCAGCAGCCCACTAGTGAACACTGAAGCTTTCTTT
cdr3_aa: CASSPLVNTEAFF

v_call: TRBV5-4
d_call: NA
cdr3_length: 16
clone_size: NA
j_call: TRBJ2-1
cdr3_nt: TGTGCCAGCAGCTTGGGTGGGATCTGGACCTACAATGAGCAGTTCTTC
cdr3_aa: CASSLGGIWTYNEQFF

v_call: TRBV27
d_call: NA
cdr3_length: 15
clone_size: few
j_call: TRBJ2-1
cdr3_nt: TGTGCCAGCAGGCCCACCGGGCCCCTGCGGAATGAGCAGTTCTTC
cdr3_aa: CASRPTGPLRNEQFF

v_call: TRBV12-3/TRBV12-4
d_call: NA
cdr3_length: 16
clone_size: many
j_call: TRBJ1-1
cdr3_nt: TGTGCCAGCAGTTTACCGTGGGACATCCCGAACACTGAAGCTTTCTTT
cdr3_aa: CASSLPWDIPNTEAFF

v_call: TRBV6-5
d_call: NA
cdr3_length: 16
clone_size: few
j_call: TRBJ1-1
cdr3_nt: TGTGCCAGCAGTTACGGGGCAGGGTTCATGAACACTGAAGCTTTCTTT
cdr3_aa: CASSYGAGFMNTEAFF

v_call: TRBV4-1
d_call: NA
cdr3_length: 14
clone_size: many
j_call: TRBJ2-1
cdr3_nt: TGCGCCAGCAGCCAAGGGCATTTGGACAATGAGCAGTTCTTC
cdr3_aa: CASSQGHLDNEQFF

v_call: TRBV24-1
d_call: NA
cdr3_length: 14
clone_size: few
j_call: TRBJ1-2
cdr3_nt: TGTGCCACCAGTGATCGGACAGCGTACTATGGCTACACCTTC
cdr3_aa: CATSDRTAYYGYTF

v_call: TRBV7-9
d_call: TRBD2
cdr3_length: 16
clone_size: few
j_call: TRBJ2-1
cdr3_nt: TGTGCCAGCAGCGGACTAGCGGGAAAGAGCTACAATGAGCAGTTCTTC
cdr3_aa: CASSGLAGKSYNEQFF

v_call: TRBV20-1
d_call: NA
cdr3_length: 14
clone_size: few
j_call: TRBJ2-7
cdr3_nt: TGCAGTGCTAGGTCCCCAGACTCGATTTCCGAGCAGTACTTC
cdr3_aa: CSARSPDSISEQYF

v_call: TRBV7-3
d_call: NA
cdr3_length: 15
clone_size: NA
j_call: TRBJ2-1
cdr3_nt: TGTGCCAGCAGCTTAACCGGCAGGAGGGACAATGAGCAGTTCTTC
cdr3_aa: CASSLTGRRDNEQFF

v_call: TRBV12-3/TRBV12-4
d_call: NA
cdr3_length: 11
clone_size: few
j_call: TRBJ2-1
cdr3_nt: TGTGCCAGCAGTTTCCAGGCCGAGCAGTTCTTC
cdr3_aa: CASSFQAEQFF

v_call: TRBV5-8
d_call: NA
cdr3_length: 16
clone_size: NA
j_call: TRBJ2-6
cdr3_nt: TGTGCCAGCAGCTTGGCTAGGTTTGCTGGGGCCAACGTCCTGACTTTC
cdr3_aa: CASSLARFAGANVLTF

v_call: TRBV6-1
d_call: NA
cdr3_length: 14
clone_size: NA
j_call: TRBJ1-5
cdr3_nt: TGTGCCAGCAGTGATATTGGGGGGGGTCAGCCCCAGCATTTT
cdr3_aa: CASSDIGGGQPQHF

v_call: TRBV20-1
d_call: NA
cdr3_length: 13
clone_size: NA
j_call: TRBJ2-7
cdr3_nt: TGCAGTGCTAGAGATCAGGTCTCCTACGAGCAGTACTTC
cdr3_aa: CSARDQVSYEQYF

v_call: TRBV29-1
d_call: TRBD2
cdr3_length: 14
clone_size: many
j_call: TRBJ2-7
cdr3_nt: TGCAGCGTTGGAAGGACTAGCGACGGATACGAGCAGTACTTC
cdr3_aa: CSVGRTSDGYEQYF